Each of the 17 T cell receptor beta chains below was sequenced from the same sample in a study of T-cell memory formation after mild COVID-19. TCRdb reanalysed the 5' RACE reads using MiXCR and keeps one entry per CDR3 protein. Of about 260,000 distinct CDR3 sequences in the sample, around 15% were seen once. The source material was PBMCs or a T cell subset sorted from them (not recorded which). These receptors were taken from a man aged 18 to 30 who had mild COVID-19 (a few samples of this study predate the infection). Cell type and time point are not known.

The rearrangement uses TRBV30 and TRBJ2-3, with unresolved D. The CDR3 extends over 14 amino acids. Germline V lookup: CDR1 GTSNPN, CDR2 SVGIG (reference sequence). Between the trimmed V and J ends, which lost 1 base and 1 base, there was a span of 9 bases. This chain's CDR3 is CAWSGVIGTDTQYF. CDR3 DNA sequence: TGTGCCTGGAGTGGGGTGATAGGCACAGATACGCAGTATTTT. Based on the CDR3 plus reference TRBV30 and TRBJ2-3, the full variable domain is SQTIHQWPATLVQPVGSPLSLECTVEGTSNPNLYWYRQAAGRGLQLLFYSVGIGQISSEVPQNLSASRPQDRQFILSSKKLLLSDSGFYLCAWSGVIGTDTQYFGPGTRLTVL.

The chain combines TRBV4-2 with TRBJ2-5; TRBD2 agrees at 8 bases. Germline CDR1 reads LGHNA; CDR2 reads YNFKEQ. With V trimmed by 0 bases and J by 2 bases, 2 bases remained unmatched. The CDR3 runs 15 residues. The CDR3 nucleotides are TGTGCCAGCAGCCAAGATCCGGGGGGGCAAGAGACCCAGTACTTC. Translating it yields CASSQDPGGQETQYF.

J is TRBJ2-2 and V is TRBV20-1, with 9 bases fitting TRBD1. The CDR3 is made up of 14 amino acids. The germline gives CDR1 DFQATT, CDR2 SNEGSKA (reference sequence). After removal of 3 bases from V and 6 bases from J, the junction contained 5 bases not matched to a gene. The chain's CDR3 is CSASRQGGAGELFF. CDR3 nucleotides: TGCAGTGCTAGTCGACAGGGGGGTGCCGGGGAGCTGTTTTTT.

V and J are TRBV3-1 and TRBJ2-3; TRBD2 aligns across 11 bases. The germline V gene encodes CDR1 LGHDT and CDR2 YNNKEL (reference sequence). V was pared by 3 bases and J by 2 bases, with 7 bases of the junction left unmatched. The CDR3 runs 17 residues. CDR3 amino acids: CASSQTGTSGLTDTQYF. CDR3 DNA: TGTGCCAGCAGCCAGACCGGGACTAGCGGCCTCACAGATACGCAGTATTTT.

Only a few counts were recorded for this clonotype. The chain recombines TRBV10-2 with TRBJ1-5; D gene unclear. Trimming pared 4 bases from V and 1 base from J, leaving 11 bases between. The CDR3 length is 15 residues. The germline gives CDR1 WSHSY, CDR2 SAAADI. The CDR3 region has the DNA TGCGCCAGCAGTGGAAGCCGGATAAGCAATCAGCCCCAGCATTTT. This translates into CASSGSRISNQPQHF.

The chain has TRBV20-1 and TRBJ2-2, with D uncertain. This CDR3 comprises 16 residues. The V gene lost 0 bases and the J gene lost 6 bases, with 17 bases spanning the gap. Germline CDR1 is DFQATT and CDR2 is SNEGSKA (reference sequence). CDR3 nucleotide sequence: TGCAGTGCTAGAGAATTTCGGGCTAATCTGGCCGGGGAGCTGTTTTTT. Translation gives CSAREFRANLAGELFF.

This clonotype occurred a few times. The rearrangement uses TRBV10-3 and TRBJ1-5; D ambiguous. The V end was cut by 7 bases, the J end by 1 base, with 5 bases between. This CDR3 is 12 amino acids long. Germline values: CDR1 ENHRY, CDR2 SYGVKD. The chain's CDR3 is CAIKESNQPQHF. CDR3 in DNA: TGTGCCATCAAGGAGAGCAATCAGCCCCAGCATTTT.

The chain recombines TRBV6-1 with TRBJ2-7; D uncertain. V was clipped by 3 bases and J by 9 bases, with 15 bases between them. The germline gives CDR1 MNHNS, CDR2 SASEGT. This CDR3 comprises 13 residues. As DNA, the CDR3 is TGTGCCAGCAGTGAGAATGACCGCGTCGGGCAGTACTTC. Residues: CASSENDRVGQYF.

This clonotype has just a few counts. The genes are TRBV5-1 and TRBJ2-7; no definite D call. The V and J ends lost 4 bases and 2 bases respectively, with 10 bases between them. Germline V gene data show CDR1 as SGHRS and CDR2 as YFSETQ. The CDR3 runs 13 residues. For the CDR3, the DNA is TGCGCCAGCAGCGTTACTGACACCTACGAGCAGTACTTC. This gives the protein CASSVTDTYEQYF.

The chain joins TRBV11-2 to TRBJ1-2; no clear D gene. The length of the CDR3 is 14 residues. Germline V lookup: CDR1 SGHAT, CDR2 FQNNGV. V was shortened by 0 bases and J by 4 bases, with 9 bases between the two germline ends. The CDR3 sequence is CASSLEGSGYGYTF. The DNA of the CDR3 is TGTGCCAGCAGCTTAGAGGGAAGTGGCTATGGCTACACCTTC.

The table lists this clonotype with many counts. CDR3 sequence reads: CASSLRSRQETQYF. The CDR3 bases are TGCGCCAGCAGCTTGAGGTCAAGACAAGAGACCCAGTACTTC. The rearrangement joins TRBV5-1 to TRBJ2-5, with unresolved D. CDR1 is SGHRS and CDR2 is YFSETQ in the germline V gene. Trimming removed 1 base from V and 2 bases from J, with 9 bases in between. The CDR3 covers 14 residues. The whole variable domain, filled in from reference TRBV5-1 and TRBJ2-5, reads KAGVTQTPRYLIKTRGQQVTLSCSPISGHRSVSWYQQTPGQGLQFLFEYFSETQRNKGNFPGRFSGRQFSNSRSEMNVSTLELGDSALYLCASSLRSRQETQYFGPGTRLLVL.

The sample holds many counts of this clonotype. The gene calls are TRBV10-3 and TRBJ2-6; D possibly uses TRBD1 or TRBD2 (5 bases each). This CDR3 is 19 amino acids long. With 6 bases removed from V and 0 bases from J, the gap between germline ends came to 21 bases. CDR1 is ENHRY, CDR2 SYGVKD, per germline. Here the CDR3 reads CAISRGGQEDSSGANVLTF. The DNA for the CDR3 is TGTGCCATCAGCCGGGGCGGCCAAGAGGATAGCTCTGGGGCCAACGTCCTGACTTTC.

This clonotype was seen once. V and J are TRBV7-6 and TRBJ2-3, with 9 bases fitting TRBD1. V gave up 6 bases and J gave up 4 bases; unmatched junction bases: 5. Germline-derived CDR1 and CDR2 are SGHVS and FNYEAQ. The CDR3 sequence is 14 residues long. The CDR3, as DNA: TGTGCCAGCAGGCTCACAGGGGGCGCAGATACGCAGTATTTT. Protein sequence: CASRLTGGADTQYF.

The V and J genes are TRBV12-3 or TRBV12-4 and TRBJ2-1; no clear D gene. This CDR3 is built from 11 residues. With 3 bases removed from V and 9 bases from J, the gap between germline ends came to 6 bases. CDR3 region: CASSFAGEQFF. Here the CDR3 DNA reads TGTGCCAGCAGTTTTGCTGGTGAGCAGTTCTTC.

This clonotype was observed a few times. The chain uses TRBV27 and TRBJ1-3; 8 bases align to TRBD1. The CDR3 length is 14 residues. Germline V gene lookup returns CDR1 MNHEY and CDR2 SMNVEV (reference sequence). The V segment lost 5 bases and the J segment 3 bases; nucleotides outside the gene matches: 3. The CDR3 DNA is TGTGCCAGCAGTCCTGGACAGGGTGGAAACACCATATATTTT. This gives the protein CASSPGQGGNTIYF.

The V gene is TRBV4-2, the J gene TRBJ1-5; D call uncertain. The CDR3 covers 15 residues. V was shortened by 0 bases and J by 4 bases, with 10 bases between the two germline ends. Germline loops: CDR1 LGHNA, CDR2 YNFKEQ. CDR3 sequence: CASSQDLTVNQPQHF. The CDR3 DNA reads as TGTGCCAGCAGCCAAGATCTGACCGTAAATCAGCCCCAGCATTTT.

This clonotype occurred a few times. The chain joins TRBV12-3 or TRBV12-4 to TRBJ1-1; weak D call: TRBD1 (5 bases). V shed 5 bases and J shed 10 bases, with 14 bases lying between them. CDR3 size: 12 residues. The CDR3, as DNA: TGTGCCAGCAGTCCGGGACCCTTCGGAGCTTTCTTT. This sequence encodes CASSPGPFGAFF.